The clone carrying this TCR beta chain has more than one count but fewer than ten. Its matching antigen is unknown. Researchers took RNA transcripts and amplified the TCR beta CDR3 regions from them. When the TCR CDR3 underwent first-round RT-PCR, the HTBI primer set was used. Via MiXCR, TCRdb re-called the multiplex PCR reads, giving one row per CDR3 protein. The table includes approximately 600,000 distinct CDR3 sequences, around 15% detected once. This entry is derived from a study of T cells in Graves' hyperthyroidism and ophthalmopathy. The overall study: Pretreatment peripheral blood was obtained at initial diagnosis. General study findings and limits: Within blood appeared most thyroid clonotypes that had expanded above 0.001.

Germline V lookup: CDR1 SGHVS, CDR2 FQNEAQ. The V end lost 1 base, the J end lost 9 bases, and 21 bases lay between the germline ends. This CDR3 has 16 residues. J is TRBJ2-5 and V is TRBV7-8; D may match TRBD1 or TRBD2 (5 bases each). The material sequenced was blood. The origin of this receptor is a woman aged 25-40 years with Graves' hyperthyroidism. The CDR3 here is CASSLGSIEGMEAQYF. CDR3 nucleotide sequence: TGTGCCAGCAGCTTAGGCAGTATTGAGGGGATGGAGGCCCAGTACTTC.